This TCR beta chain came from a study of blood T cell repertoires in COVID-19. Study information: Spain, Italy and the United States supplied samples that represented acute and convalescent COVID-19.

Profiling relied on immunoSEQ multiplex PCR, and the TCRdb table lists in-frame clones only, not all of them. The table includes about 100,000 clones, 70% to 90% detected once. Trimming removed 1 base from V and 4 bases from J; junction bases left unmatched: 1. The CDR3 loop spans 14 amino acids. Germline loops: CDR1 SEHNR, CDR2 FQNEAQ (reference sequence). The study counted Cohort 3 donors as recovered given two negative PCRs, clearance, or symptom resolution. Sample: PBMCs or T cells enriched from blood (not recorded which). The receptor's source is a woman in her forties or fifties who had recovered from COVID-19. J is TRBJ1-5 and V is TRBV7-9; TRBD1 matches 7 bases. CDR3 DNA: TGTGCCAGCAGCTTAGAACAGGGGAATCAGCCCCAGCATTTT. Amino acids: CASSLEQGNQPQHF.